Shown below are 24 T cell receptor beta chains from a single sample sequenced in a study of T cell responses to AZD1222 COVID-19 vaccine. Sequencing was performed with immunoSEQ multiplex PCR; in TCRdb, only in-frame clones are kept and a portion is missing. The sample carries some 130,000 clones, about nine tenths recorded once. The input for sequencing was peripheral blood, taken on day 0 of AZD1222 vaccination. These receptor sequences come from an adult in good health.

The chain employs TRBV6-5 and TRBJ1-1; D gene unclear. The CDR3 loop spans 13 amino acids. Deletions cut 7 bases from V and 5 bases from J, with 14 bases between. The germline CDR1 and CDR2 sequences are MNHEY and SVGAGI. CDR3 protein: CASMATGRTEAFF. The DNA of the CDR3 is TGTGCCAGCATGGCCACGGGGAGGACTGAAGCTTTCTTT.

The sample holds one count of this clone. The chain uses TRBV7-9 and TRBJ2-1; perhaps TRBD1 as D (6 bases). CDR3 length: 13 residues. With 3 bases removed from V and 7 bases from J, the gap between germline ends came to 10 bases. Per the germline V gene, CDR1 is SEHNR and CDR2 is FQNEAQ (reference sequence). This chain's CDR3 is CASSLNRENEQFF. CDR3 coding DNA: TGTGCCAGCAGCTTGAACAGGGAAAATGAGCAGTTCTTC. The full variable domain, with the rest looked up from reference TRBV7-9 and TRBJ2-1, is DTGVSQNPRHKITKRGQNVTFRCDPISEHNRLYWYRQTLGQGPEFLTYFQNEAQLEKSRLLSDRFSAERPKGSFSTLEIQRTEQGDSAMYLCASSLNRENEQFFGPGTRLTVL.

V usage is TRBV4-3 and J usage is TRBJ2-4; D uncertain. From germline, CDR1 is LGHNA and CDR2 YSLEER. V lost 3 bases, J lost 6 bases, and 12 bases lay in between. CDR3 length: 14 amino acids. CDR3 in amino acids: CASSHEDEANIQYF. The CDR3 DNA is TGCGCCAGCAGCCACGAAGACGAGGCAAACATTCAGTACTTC.

This clone was seen just once. The V gene is TRBV5-6, the J gene TRBJ1-4; 10 positions match TRBD1. Germline CDR1 reads SGHDT; CDR2 reads YYEEEE. The CDR3 is 16 residues long. Unmatched junction bases numbered 11, after V lost 4 bases and J lost 8 bases. CDR3 DNA: TGTGCCAGCAGCACCCGTTGGGGACAGGGGTACGAAAAACTGTTTTTT. Protein product: CASSTRWGQGYEKLFF.

V is TRBV5-1 and J is TRBJ2-3; 10 nucleotides line up with TRBD2. J gave up 1 base and V 4 bases, and 9 bases lay outside the gene matches. The CDR3 length is 17 residues. Germline V gene lookup returns CDR1 SGHRS and CDR2 YFSETQ. DNA for the CDR3: TGCGCCAGCAGCGGCCTAGCGGGGGTTTATCGCACAGATACGCAGTATTTT. Its translation is CASSGLAGVYRTDTQYF.

The rearrangement uses TRBV11-2 and TRBJ2-7; D call uncertain. V lost 2 bases to trimming and J lost 0 bases, with 11 bases between them. CDR1 and CDR2 (germline): SGHAT, FQNNGV. CDR3 length: 15 amino acids. The CDR3 is CASSLIITASYEQYF. CDR3 sequence (DNA): TGTGCCAGCAGCTTAATAATTACGGCCTCCTACGAGCAGTACTTC.

V is TRBV4-1 and J is TRBJ1-1, with TRBD1 identical over 8 bases. This CDR3 comprises 16 residues. V shed 2 bases, J shed 3 bases, and the junction held 8 bases outside the gene matches. Germline-derived CDR1 and CDR2 are MGHRA and YSYEKL. The CDR3 region has the DNA TGCGCCAGCAGCCAACCCCGGACAGGGAAGGACACTGAAGCTTTCTTT. Its protein product is CASSQPRTGKDTEAFF.

This chain connects TRBV19 to TRBJ1-4; 7 nucleotides match TRBD1. The ends lost 6 bases at V and 8 bases at J; junction bases unmatched: 6. This CDR3 spans 13 amino acids. Germline loops: CDR1 LNHDA, CDR2 SQIVND (reference sequence). CDR3 sequence: CASSSRQGEKLFF. The CDR3 DNA reads as TGTGCCAGTAGCTCCCGACAGGGCGAAAAACTGTTTTTT.

This chain connects TRBV5-1 to TRBJ2-3; a possible D gene is TRBD2 (6 bases). This CDR3 comprises 17 residues. The ends were cut back, 3 bases at V and 4 bases at J, with 21 bases in the middle. Germline V lookup: CDR1 SGHRS, CDR2 YFSETQ. The CDR3 sequence: CASSSLAPDYLPDTQYF. The CDR3 DNA sequence: TGCGCCAGCAGCTCTCTGGCGCCGGACTACCTACCAGATACGCAGTATTTT.

Written as DNA, the CDR3 is TGTGCCAGCAAACGGGACACTGAAGCTTTCTTT. Protein product: CASKRDTEAFF. The rearrangement uses TRBV7-9 and TRBJ1-1; D gene uncertain. Germline CDR1 reads SEHNR; CDR2 reads FQNEAQ (reference sequence). Trimming shortened V by 7 bases and J by 3 bases, and 6 bases separated the two germline ends. The CDR3 runs 11 residues.

The chain uses TRBV4-2 and TRBJ1-1; D gene unclear. The CDR3 runs to 12 residues. V shed 5 bases and J shed 4 bases, with 8 bases lying between them. Germline values: CDR1 LGHNA, CDR2 YNFKEQ. CDR3 in amino acids: CASSRRSTEAFF. In DNA, the CDR3 is TGTGCCAGCAGCAGACGGAGCACTGAAGCTTTCTTT.

V is TRBV10-2 and J is TRBJ2-2, with no clear D. In germline, CDR1 is WSHSY, CDR2 SAAADI. V dropped 6 bases and J dropped 7 bases, with 9 bases sitting between them. The CDR3 is 12 residues long. Written as DNA, the CDR3 is TGCGCCAGCAGCCCCCCCCACGGGGAGCTGTTTTTT. This translates into CASSPPHGELFF.

The chain links TRBV24-1 to TRBJ2-3, with D possibly TRBD1 on 6 matching bases. Germline lookup yields CDR1 KGHDR and CDR2 SFDVKD. V dropped 4 bases and J dropped 9 bases, with 19 bases sitting between them. The CDR3 consists of 15 residues. CDR3 sequence (DNA): TGTGCCACCAGTGAGAGTGGGGGCTTAAAGGGGACGCAGTATTTT. It translates to CATSESGGLKGTQYF.

This clone was seen only once. The chain uses TRBV6-2 or TRBV6-3 and TRBJ1-2; D unresolved. V dropped 0 bases and J dropped 7 bases, with 9 bases sitting between them. Germline V gives CDR1 MNHEY, CDR2 SVGEGT. The CDR3 has 13 amino acids. The CDR3 DNA sequence: TGTGCCAGCAGTTACTCGTCTCCGTCTGGCTACACCTTC. This gives the protein CASSYSSPSGYTF.

The chain links TRBV12-3 or TRBV12-4 to TRBJ2-5, with D hard to call. The CDR3 contains 13 residues. Trimming cost V 2 bases and J 1 base, with 5 bases left between them. The CDR3 nucleotides are TGTGCCAGCAGTTTACTCAGCCAAGAGACCCAGTACTTC. This gives the protein CASSLLSQETQYF.

This chain connects TRBV2 to TRBJ2-3; maybe TRBD2 (6 bases). CDR3 length: 14 residues. Germline V gene sequence: CDR1 SNHLY, CDR2 FYNNEI. The V gene lost 10 bases and the J gene lost 1 base, with 15 bases spanning the gap. CDR3 coding DNA: TGTGCCACCAGCCGGGACTTAGGCACAGATACGCAGTATTTT. Its protein is CATSRDLGTDTQYF.

This chain links TRBV2 with TRBJ2-5; weak D call: TRBD1 (5 bases). CDR1 and CDR2 (germline): SNHLY, FYNNEI. The CDR3 loop spans 13 amino acids. V gave up 10 bases and J gave up 5 bases, with 17 bases separating them. Here the CDR3 reads CATDSLVVETQYF. The CDR3 DNA follows: TGTGCCACCGACAGCCTGGTAGTGGAGACCCAGTACTTC.

The count of this clone is one. The chain couples TRBV5-6 to TRBJ2-5; 13 bases line up with TRBD2. Germline CDR1 reads SGHDT; CDR2 reads YYEEEE. This CDR3 spans 15 amino acids. The junction had 5 bases not matched to a gene; V was cut back by 4 bases and J by 5 bases. The CDR3 reads CASSLRLAGGETQYF. The CDR3 region has the DNA TGTGCCAGCAGCCTACGACTAGCGGGGGGTGAGACCCAGTACTTC. Supplemented by reference TRBV5-6 and TRBJ2-5, the full variable domain reads DAGVTQSPTHLIKTRGQQVTLRCSPKSGHDTVSWYQQALGQGPQFIFQYYEEEERQRGNFPDRFSGHQFPNYSSELNVNALLLGDSALYLCASSLRLAGGETQYFGPGTRLLVL.

The CDR3, as DNA: TGCAGTGCTAGTCCCCTTGGCGGGGGGGCAAGTGGGAGTGAGCAGTTCTTC. As protein: CSASPLGGGASGSEQFF. The chain recombines TRBV20-1 with TRBJ2-1; 9 bases are a match to TRBD2. Germline values: CDR1 DFQATT, CDR2 SNEGSKA (reference sequence). This CDR3 comprises 17 residues. The ends lost 3 bases at V and 9 bases at J; junction bases unmatched: 18.

The CDR3, as DNA: TGTGCCAGCAGCTCAGGAGGTGCGGGATGGGCTGGAAACACCATATATTTT. Translated: CASSSGGAGWAGNTIYF. J is TRBJ1-3 and V is TRBV5-6; D unresolved. Looked up from germline, CDR1 is SGHDT and CDR2 is YYEEEE. Trimming took 3 bases from V and 2 from J, leaving 18 bases between them. The CDR3 loop spans 17 amino acids.

In this sample, this clone turned up once. The gene calls are TRBV27 and TRBJ2-1, with D possibly matching TRBD2 (5 bases). V was trimmed by 4 bases and J by 4 bases, leaving 8 bases between them. The length of the CDR3 is 13 residues. Germline CDR1 and CDR2: MNHEY and SMNVEV (reference sequence). CDR3 sequence reads: CASSSRGYNEQFF. DNA of the CDR3: TGTGCCAGCAGTTCCCGGGGTTACAATGAGCAGTTCTTC.

This clone was picked up one time. Other DNA sequences in this sample translate to the same CDR3. The V and J genes are TRBV6-5 and TRBJ1-5, with a possible D match to TRBD1 (6 bases). The CDR3 runs to 15 residues. V was pared by 2 bases and J by 1 base, with 9 bases between. Germline V gene sequence: CDR1 MNHEY, CDR2 SVGAGI. The CDR3 DNA reads as TGTGCCAGCAGTTACGGGGGGGCAAGCAATCAGCCCCAGCATTTT. It specifies CASSYGGASNQPQHF.

This clone was counted only a few times. This chain joins TRBV12-3 or TRBV12-4 and TRBJ1-3; D is unresolved. V was shortened by 11 bases and J by 3 bases, with 14 bases between the two germline ends. This CDR3 has 13 residues. The CDR3 nucleotides are TGTGCCCTCGAGCCCGATCTTGGAAACACCATATATTTT. This gives the protein CALEPDLGNTIYF.

The rearrangement uses TRBV5-1 and TRBJ2-3; no reliable D call. Trimming cost V 0 bases and J 3 bases, with 5 bases left between them. Looked up from germline, CDR1 is SGHRS and CDR2 is YFSETQ. This CDR3 comprises 13 residues. CDR3 loop: CASSLEGTDTQYF. CDR3 nucleotide sequence: TGCGCCAGCAGCTTGGAGGGTACAGATACGCAGTATTTT.